Shown below are 12 T cell receptor beta chains from a single sample sequenced in a study of T-cell reconstitution after alpha-beta-depleted transplantation in children. The TCRbeta library incorporated unique molecular identifiers. Using its own MiXCR run on the PCR reads, TCRdb lists one record per CDR3 protein. Altogether 6,400 or so distinct CDR3 sequences are present, 16% being singletons, with the ten largest covering over 10%. Sequenced material: PBMCs, mostly from graft donor cells, taken 60 days after TCRalphabeta/CD19-depleted stem cell transplant. Every receptor here comes from a male patient younger than 18 who had a stem cell transplant for acute myeloid leukemia, so the T cells may come from the graft donor.

The chain links TRBV12-3 or TRBV12-4 to TRBJ2-2, with 8 bases fitting TRBD1. After removal of 5 bases from V and 2 bases from J, the junction contained 16 bases not matched to a gene. There are 19 residues in the CDR3. CDR3 amino acids: CASSPRTGLVSSNTGELFF. The CDR3 DNA reads as TGTGCCAGCAGTCCAAGGACAGGGCTCGTCTCGTCCAACACCGGGGAGCTGTTTTTT.

This clonotype ranks as medium-sized (0.01 to 0.1%). The chain combines TRBV7-2 with TRBJ2-7, with TRBD2 identical over 11 bases. The CDR3 length is 15 residues. J gave up 3 bases and V 5 bases, and 6 bases lay outside the gene matches. In germline, CDR1 is SGHTA, CDR2 FQGNSA. The CDR3 reads CASSRTGTSGYEQYF. DNA of the CDR3: TGTGCCAGCAGCCGGACCGGGACTAGCGGCTACGAGCAGTACTTC.

In this sample, this clonotype is medium-sized. This chain uses TRBV9 with TRBJ2-4; 11 bases map to TRBD2. Unmatched junction bases numbered 10, after V lost 0 bases and J lost 5 bases. The CDR3 consists of 18 residues. In germline, CDR1 is SGDLS, CDR2 YYNGEE. This CDR3 reads CASSVETSGIGGENIQYF. CDR3 nucleotides: TGTGCCAGCAGCGTAGAGACTAGCGGGATCGGGGGGGAAAACATTCAGTACTTC.

This clonotype rates as medium-sized. The chain couples TRBV30 to TRBJ2-3; 8 nucleotides align to TRBD1. The CDR3 sequence is 15 residues long. After removal of 1 base from V and 4 bases from J, the junction contained 7 bases not matched to a gene. Germline V gene data show CDR1 as GTSNPN and CDR2 as SVGIG (reference sequence). The CDR3 loop reads CAWSGMDRAADTQYF. The CDR3 DNA sequence: TGTGCCTGGAGTGGAATGGACAGGGCGGCAGATACGCAGTATTTT.

Relative to its sample, this clonotype is medium-sized. Germline and junction disagree at one end, which may indicate a read error. J is TRBJ2-1 and V is TRBV12-3 or TRBV12-4, with D unclear. The CDR3 consists of 11 residues. CDR3 coding DNA: TGTGCCAGCACCCTTAGCTGGAACGTGGTCTTC. Encoded protein: CASTLSWNVVF.

J is TRBJ1-6 and V is TRBV5-6; D is unresolved. CDR3 length: 17 amino acids. Germline V gives CDR1 SGHDT, CDR2 YYEEEE. V shed 0 bases and J shed 0 bases, with 10 bases lying between them. CDR3 protein: CASSLGSRSSYNSPLHF. The CDR3 coding sequence is TGTGCCAGCAGCTTGGGCTCTAGGAGCTCCTATAATTCACCCCTCCACTTT. The full variable domain, rest sourced from reference TRBV5-6 and TRBJ1-6, is DAGVTQSPTHLIKTRGQQVTLRCSPKSGHDTVSWYQQALGQGPQFIFQYYEEEERQRGNFPDRFSGHQFPNYSSELNVNALLLGDSALYLCASSLGSRSSYNSPLHFGNGTRLTVT.

About this clonotype: An end of the junction differs from the germline gene, which may be a read error. J is TRBJ2-4 and V is TRBV18; 9 nucleotides line up with TRBD1. Germline assignment: CDR1 KGHSH and CDR2 LQKENI. This CDR3 has 13 amino acids. The CDR3 region is CASSRTGEKIQYF. CDR3 DNA: TGTGCCAGCTCAAGGACAGGGGAAAAAATTCAGTACTTC.

This clonotype is termed medium-sized. The chain combines TRBV4-3 with TRBJ2-1; tentative D call: TRBD2 (7 bases). Trimming cost V 1 base and J 2 bases, with 15 bases left between them. Germline loops: CDR1 LGHNA, CDR2 YSLEER. The CDR3 contains 17 residues. CDR3 in amino acids: CASSQGEGGSPYNEQFF. The CDR3 DNA is TGCGCCAGCAGCCAAGGGGAGGGGGGGAGCCCCTACAATGAGCAGTTCTTC.

This chain connects TRBV18 to TRBJ2-4; 7 positions agree with TRBD2. After removal of 2 bases from V and 4 bases from J, the junction contained 2 bases not matched to a gene. The CDR3 totals 14 residues. Germline lookup yields CDR1 KGHSH and CDR2 LQKENI. In DNA, the CDR3 is TGTGCCAGCTCACCATGGGGGGGAAAAAACATTCAGTACTTC. Translation: CASSPWGGKNIQYF.

The DNA of the CDR3 is TGTGCCAGCAGTCGGACACAGGCCATTAATGAAAAACTGTTTTTT. Its translation: CASSRTQAINEKLFF. The genes are TRBV28 and TRBJ1-4; possibly TRBD1 for D (5 bases). The V gene's germline CDR1 is MDHEN and CDR2 SYDVKM. V gave up 5 bases and J gave up 4 bases, with 14 bases separating them. The CDR3 is 15 amino acids.

The V and J genes are TRBV7-2 and TRBJ2-1; 7 bases fit TRBD2. V gave up 5 bases and J gave up 0 bases; unmatched junction bases: 7. Germline V gene lookup returns CDR1 SGHTA and CDR2 FQGNSA. The CDR3 consists of 16 residues. The DNA of the CDR3 is TGTGCCAGCAGCCCCTGGGGGGGTAGCTCCTACAATGAGCAGTTCTTC. Residues: CASSPWGGSSYNEQFF. Full variable domain (remainder filled in from reference TRBV7-2 and TRBJ2-1): GAGVSQSPSNKVTEKGKDVELRCDPISGHTALYWYRQSLGQGLEFLIYFQGNSAPDKSGLPSDRFSAERTGGSVSTLTIQRTQQEDSAVYLCASSPWGGSSYNEQFFGPGTRLTVL.

By share, this clonotype counts as medium-sized. The chain joins TRBV7-2 to TRBJ2-1; TRBD2 agrees at 7 bases. V was pared by 5 bases and J by 2 bases, with 9 bases of the junction left unmatched. Germline V CDR1 and CDR2: SGHTA, FQGNSA. The CDR3 loop spans 16 amino acids. CDR3 residues: CASSTTSKVTYNEQFF. DNA for the CDR3: TGTGCCAGCAGCACGACTAGCAAAGTAACCTACAATGAGCAGTTCTTC.